These 10 T cell receptor beta chains were sequenced from one sample in a study of blood T cells in healthy people across ages. A second PCR of about 7 to 12 cycles used a sample-barcoded 5' primer and a J-beta primer mix. In TCRdb, the 5' RACE reads were re-called with MiXCR into one record per CDR3 protein. Among approximately 960,000 distinct CDR3 sequences listed, 25% to 30% were seen once. This sample also belongs to another study, concerning T cells of mothers and their children.

The specimen sequenced was blood. These receptors were obtained from a woman aged 35 to 49 in good health.

This clonotype was recorded a few times. This chain links TRBV11-2 with TRBJ2-5, with 11 bases that match TRBD2. CDR3 length: 17 residues. The ends lost 1 base at V and 5 bases at J; junction bases unmatched: 9. The V gene's germline CDR1 is SGHAT and CDR2 FQNNGV. CDR3 amino acids: CASSLGRVAGGQETQYF. The CDR3 nucleotides are TGTGCCAGCAGCTTAGGTCGAGTAGCGGGGGGGCAGGAGACCCAGTACTTC. The entire variable domain, with the rest obtained from reference TRBV11-2 and TRBJ2-5, is as follows: EAGVAQSPRYKIIEKRQSVAFWCNPISGHATLYWYQQILGQGPKLLIQFQNNGVVDDSQLPKDRFSAERLKGVDSTLKIQPAKLEDSAVYLCASSLGRVAGGQETQYFGPGTRLLVL.

This clonotype was observed a few times. The rearrangement links TRBV20-1 to TRBJ2-1, with 12 nucleotides matching TRBD2. V was pared by 1 base and J by 8 bases, with 3 bases of the junction left unmatched. Germline CDR1 is DFQATT and CDR2 is SNEGSKA (reference sequence). This CDR3 has 14 amino acids. Here the CDR3 DNA reads TGCAGTGCTAGAGGGGCTAGCGGGGGGGATGAGCAGTTCTTC. As protein: CSARGASGGDEQFF.

The chain joins TRBV20-1 to TRBJ1-1; D uncertain. V dropped 6 bases and J dropped 5 bases, with 16 bases sitting between them. The germline V gene has CDR1 DFQATT and CDR2 SNEGSKA (reference sequence). The length of the CDR3 is 13 residues. The CDR3 sequence: CSAKQSPRTEAFF. CDR3 coding DNA: TGCAGTGCCAAACAGTCTCCGAGGACTGAAGCTTTCTTT.

V gene TRBV7-9 combines with J gene TRBJ1-4; D is unclear. V lost 6 bases to trimming and J lost 8 bases, with 10 bases between them. The CDR3 loop spans 12 amino acids. CDR1 is SEHNR and CDR2 is FQNEAQ in the germline V gene (reference sequence). The CDR3 loop reads CASSPPGEKLFF. CDR3 coding DNA: TGTGCCAGCAGTCCCCCCGGGGAAAAACTGTTTTTT. The entire variable domain, with the rest obtained from reference TRBV7-9 and TRBJ1-4, is as follows: DTGVSQNPRHKITKRGQNVTFRCDPISEHNRLYWYRQTLGQGPEFLTYFQNEAQLEKSRLLSDRFSAERPKGSFSTLEIQRTEQGDSAMYLCASSPPGEKLFFGSGTQLSVL.

The chain uses TRBV20-1 and TRBJ1-5; 7 nucleotides align to TRBD1. V lost 5 bases, J lost 6 bases, and 10 bases stayed unmatched. From germline, CDR1 is DFQATT and CDR2 SNEGSKA (reference sequence). This CDR3 region has 14 residues. The CDR3 nucleotides read TGCAGTGCTTTTCGGACAGGAGGGCGTCAGCCCCAGCATTTT. Translated, it gives CSAFRTGGRQPQHF.

The V gene is TRBV20-1, the J gene TRBJ2-4, with a possible D match to TRBD1 (6 bases). Germline CDR1 is DFQATT and CDR2 is SNEGSKA (reference sequence). The length of the CDR3 is 16 residues. The germline V and J ends were trimmed by 3 bases and 0 bases, with 15 bases remaining between them. CDR3 in amino acids: CSARTLGALAKNIQYF. CDR3 DNA: TGCAGTGCTAGGACCCTGGGGGCCCTAGCCAAAAACATTCAGTACTTC.

V and J are TRBV3-1 and TRBJ1-1, with 11 bases matching TRBD1. The length of the CDR3 is 17 residues. J gave up 1 base and V 7 bases, and 11 bases lay outside the gene matches. CDR1 is LGHDT and CDR2 is YNNKEL in the germline V gene (reference sequence). The CDR3, as DNA: TGTGCCAGCATTAAGGGGACAGGGGGAGCGGAGAACACTGAAGCTTTCTTT. Its protein product is CASIKGTGGAENTEAFF. The complete variable domain, with remaining parts taken from reference TRBV3-1 and TRBJ1-1, reads DTAVSQTPKYLVTQMGNDKSIKCEQNLGHDTMYWYKQDSKKFLKIMFSYNNKELIINETVPNRFSPKSPDKAHLNLHINSLELGDSAVYFCASIKGTGGAENTEAFFGQGTRLTVV.

This clonotype was picked up one time. The J gene is TRBJ2-7, the V gene TRBV18; perhaps TRBD1 as D (6 bases). Trimming removed 0 bases from V and 2 bases from J, with 14 bases in between. Germline V gives CDR1 KGHSH, CDR2 LQKENI. The CDR3 covers 16 residues. The CDR3 sequence: CASSPPRTAHTYEQYF. For the CDR3, the DNA is TGTGCCAGCTCACCACCGAGGACAGCCCACACCTACGAGCAGTACTTC.

This chain uses TRBV18 with TRBJ1-1; D uncertain. This CDR3 spans 13 amino acids. V lost 1 base to trimming and J lost 1 base, with 4 bases between them. The germline V gene encodes CDR1 KGHSH and CDR2 LQKENI. CDR3 region: CASSPRKNTEAFF. CDR3 nucleotides: TGTGCCAGCTCACCACGAAAGAACACTGAAGCTTTCTTT.

This clonotype has only a few counts. The chain employs TRBV20-1 and TRBJ2-4; D perhaps matches TRBD1 (6 bases). V shed 3 bases and J shed 0 bases, with 12 bases lying between them. From germline, CDR1 is DFQATT and CDR2 SNEGSKA (reference sequence). The CDR3 has 15 residues. The CDR3 coding sequence is TGCAGTGCTAGTCAGGGGCCCCGAGCCAAAAACATTCAGTACTTC. Protein product: CSASQGPRAKNIQYF.